The present TCR beta chain was sequenced within a study of blood T cell repertoires in COVID-19. Trimming took 0 bases from V and 5 from J, leaving 4 bases between them. The CDR3 is 13 amino acids. Germline CDR1 reads PRHDT; CDR2 reads FYEKMQ (reference sequence). The table lists this clone with a few counts. Assay: immunoSEQ multiplex PCR; the TCRdb copy retains only in-frame clones and omits some. In the table there are around 53,000 clones, 70% to 85% of which are singletons. The sequenced material came from peripheral blood. The chain carries TRBV13 and TRBJ2-2; no definite D call. The TCR originated in a man between 65 and 85 years old with active COVID-19. In nucleotides, the CDR3 is TGTGCCAGCAGCTTAGGAGAGACCGGGGAGCTGTTTTTT. Amino acid sequence: CASSLGETGELFF.